Below are 8 T cell receptor beta chains sequenced from a single sample in a study of Graves' ophthalmopathy and Graves' hyperthyroidism listed by TCRdb under 2018. The data were produced on an Illumina HiSeq 2000. For repertoire sequencing, TCR beta CDR3 regions were amplified from RNA transcripts. HTBI primers and the Qiagen OneStep RT-PCR kit were used in a first-round RT-PCR, which was followed by a second-round multiplex PCR, size selection and purification. TCRdb took the public reads, trimmed them with fastp at Q25, ran MiXCR for clone calling and kept in-frame beta chains. Rows are unified per CDR3 protein, each entry keeping the most common DNA and genes. The table for this sample lists 350,000 or so distinct CDR3 sequences; roughly 15% of them were counted only once. The leading ten clones occupy 9% to 15% of the sample. Sequenced sample: peripheral blood. These receptors all stem from an adult man with Graves' ophthalmopathy.

Many counts were recorded for this clonotype. The conserved final phenylalanine or tryptophan is absent from the CDR3, which likely points to a read error. This chain joins TRBV11-3 and TRBJ2-7, with 7 bases identical to TRBD1. V shed 5 bases and J 2 bases; nucleotides not matched to a gene: 9. The germline V gene encodes CDR1 SGHNT and CDR2 YENEEA. The CDR3 is 15 residues long. In DNA form, the CDR3 reads TGTGCCAGCAGCCCCGGGACAGCGGACACCTACGAGCAGTACTCC. The encoded protein is CASSPGTADTYEQYS.

This clonotype was recorded at least ten times. V is TRBV7-2 and J is TRBJ2-5; 8 bases fit TRBD1. Trimming removed 1 base from V and 5 bases from J; junction bases left unmatched: 9. Germline-derived CDR1 and CDR2 are SGHTA and FQGNSA. This CDR3 comprises 16 residues. CDR3 bases: TGTGCCAGCAGCTTAGTGGGCCCAGGGGGCAGGGAGACCCAGTACTTC. As protein: CASSLVGPGGRETQYF.

This clonotype was recorded many times. V and J are TRBV7-9 and TRBJ1-1; maybe TRBD1 (5 bases). Germline-derived CDR1 and CDR2 are SEHNR and FQNEAQ (reference sequence). This CDR3 region has 13 residues. Trimming took 11 bases from V and 0 from J, leaving 13 bases between them. The CDR3 spells CAANQGLNTEAFF. As DNA, the CDR3 is TGTGCCGCAAACCAGGGCCTGAACACTGAAGCTTTCTTT.

This clonotype was seen many times. CDR3 nucleotides: TGCGCCAGCAGCCAAGGGTCGGGTAGTGGCACTGAAGCTTTCTTT. This translates into CASSQGSGSGTEAFF. The chain has TRBV4-3 and TRBJ1-1; no definite D call. The length of the CDR3 is 15 residues. The germline V and J ends were trimmed by 1 base and 4 bases, with 13 bases remaining between them. Germline CDR1 LGHNA, CDR2 YSLEER.

At least ten counts were recorded for this clonotype. V gene TRBV18 combines with J gene TRBJ1-1; D unclear. CDR3 length: 13 amino acids. The V gene lost 6 bases and the J gene lost 3 bases, with 11 bases spanning the gap. The germline V gene has CDR1 KGHSH and CDR2 LQKENI. For the CDR3, the DNA is TGTGCCAGCTCTGACCGACGGGACACTGAAGCTTTCTTT. This codes for CASSDRRDTEAFF.

This clonotype has a count of ten or more. The rearrangement links TRBV6-1 to TRBJ2-6; D remains ambiguous. Trimming stripped 5 bases from V and 0 bases from J, with 11 bases between. The CDR3 covers 16 residues. The germline gives CDR1 MNHNS, CDR2 SASEGT. CDR3 DNA sequence: TGTGCCAGCAGTACGAATCGGGCCTCTGGGGCCAACGTCCTGACTTTC. Translated, it gives CASSTNRASGANVLTF.

In its sample, this clonotype was seen many times. The chain joins TRBV24-1 to TRBJ2-7; no definite D call. The CDR3 is 15 amino acids. V was shortened by 4 bases and J by 3 bases, with 15 bases between the two germline ends. The germline CDR1 and CDR2 sequences are KGHDR and SFDVKD. CDR3 DNA sequence: TGTGCCACCAGTGACCCCCGGGCCGGTAGCTACGAGCAGTACTTC. Translation: CATSDPRAGSYEQYF.

The V gene is TRBV7-8, the J gene TRBJ2-2, with 11 bases identical to TRBD2. The germline V gene has CDR1 SGHVS and CDR2 FQNEAQ. V lost 3 bases to trimming and J lost 4 bases; unmatched junction nucleotides: 4. CDR3 length: 16 amino acids. The CDR3 is CASSFFTSGSTGELFF. CDR3 bases: TGTGCCAGCAGCTTTTTTACTAGCGGGAGCACCGGGGAGCTGTTTTTT.